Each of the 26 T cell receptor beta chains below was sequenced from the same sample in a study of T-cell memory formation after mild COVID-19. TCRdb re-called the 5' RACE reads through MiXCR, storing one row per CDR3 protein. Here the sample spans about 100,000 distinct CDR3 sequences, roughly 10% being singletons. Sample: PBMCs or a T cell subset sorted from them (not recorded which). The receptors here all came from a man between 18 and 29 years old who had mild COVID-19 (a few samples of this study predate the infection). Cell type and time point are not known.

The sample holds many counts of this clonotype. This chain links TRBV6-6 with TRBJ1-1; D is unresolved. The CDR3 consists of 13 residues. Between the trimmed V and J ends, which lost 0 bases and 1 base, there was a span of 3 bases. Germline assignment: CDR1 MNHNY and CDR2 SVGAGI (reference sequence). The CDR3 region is CASSYSENTEAFF. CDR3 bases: TGTGCCAGCAGTTACTCGGAGAACACTGAAGCTTTCTTT.

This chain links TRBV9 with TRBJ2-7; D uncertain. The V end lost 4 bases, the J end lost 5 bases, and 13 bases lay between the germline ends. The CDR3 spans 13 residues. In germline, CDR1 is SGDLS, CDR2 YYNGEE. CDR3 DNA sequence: TGTGCCAGCAGCCCATCGACAAGCCACGAGCAGTACTTC. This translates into CASSPSTSHEQYF.

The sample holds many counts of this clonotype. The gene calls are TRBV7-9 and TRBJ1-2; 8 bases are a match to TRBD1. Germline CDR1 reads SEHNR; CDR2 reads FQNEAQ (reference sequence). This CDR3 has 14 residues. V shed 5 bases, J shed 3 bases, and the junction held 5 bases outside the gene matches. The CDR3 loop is CASSPGQGHYGYTF. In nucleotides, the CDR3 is TGTGCCAGCAGCCCCGGACAGGGTCACTATGGCTACACCTTC.

CDR3 residues: CASSPAGYEQYV. In DNA form, the CDR3 reads TGTGCCAGCAGTCCTGCGGGCTACGAGCAGTACGTC. This sequence joins TRBV28 and TRBJ2-7; a possible D gene is TRBD2 (5 bases). V was pared by 5 bases and J by 3 bases, with 8 bases between. The CDR3 has 12 amino acids. Germline values: CDR1 MDHEN, CDR2 SYDVKM.

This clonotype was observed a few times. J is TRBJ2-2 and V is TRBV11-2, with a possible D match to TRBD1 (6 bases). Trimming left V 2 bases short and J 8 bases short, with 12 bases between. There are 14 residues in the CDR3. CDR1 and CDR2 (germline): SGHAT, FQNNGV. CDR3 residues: CASSLSPTGGELFF. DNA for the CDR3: TGTGCCAGCAGCTTAAGCCCTACAGGGGGGGAGCTGTTTTTT.

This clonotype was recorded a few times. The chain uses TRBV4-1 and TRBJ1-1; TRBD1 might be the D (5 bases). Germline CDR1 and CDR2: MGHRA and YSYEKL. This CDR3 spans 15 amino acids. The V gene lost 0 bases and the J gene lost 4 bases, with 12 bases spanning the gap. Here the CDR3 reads CASSQEGRGSTEAFF. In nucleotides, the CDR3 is TGCGCCAGCAGCCAAGAAGGGAGGGGATCCACTGAAGCTTTCTTT.

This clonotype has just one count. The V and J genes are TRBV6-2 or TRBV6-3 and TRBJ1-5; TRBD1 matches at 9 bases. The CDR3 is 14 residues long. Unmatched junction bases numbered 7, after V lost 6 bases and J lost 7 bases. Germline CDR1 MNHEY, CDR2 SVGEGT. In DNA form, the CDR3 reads TGTGCCAGCAGAACGGGACAGGGTAAGCAGCCCCAGCATTTT. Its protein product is CASRTGQGKQPQHF.

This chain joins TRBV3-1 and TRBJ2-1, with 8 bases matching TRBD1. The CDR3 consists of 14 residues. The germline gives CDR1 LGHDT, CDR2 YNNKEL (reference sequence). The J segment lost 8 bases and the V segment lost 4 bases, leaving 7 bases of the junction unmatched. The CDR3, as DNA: TGTGCCAGCAGCCCGGAACAGGGGGGCTATGAGCAGTTCTTC. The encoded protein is CASSPEQGGYEQFF.

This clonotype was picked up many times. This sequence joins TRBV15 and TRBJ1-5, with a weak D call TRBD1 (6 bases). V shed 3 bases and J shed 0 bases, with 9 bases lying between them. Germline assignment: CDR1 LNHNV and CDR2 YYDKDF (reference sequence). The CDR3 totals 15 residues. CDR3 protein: CATSRDRYSNQPQHF. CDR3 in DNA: TGTGCCACCAGCAGGGACAGATATAGCAATCAGCCCCAGCATTTT. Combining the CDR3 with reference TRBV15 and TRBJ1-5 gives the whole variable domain DAMVIQNPRYQVTQFGKPVTLSCSQTLNHNVMYWYQQKSSQAPKLLFHYYDKDFNNEADTPDNFQSRRPNTSFCFLDIRSPGLGDTAMYLCATSRDRYSNQPQHFGDGTRLSIL.

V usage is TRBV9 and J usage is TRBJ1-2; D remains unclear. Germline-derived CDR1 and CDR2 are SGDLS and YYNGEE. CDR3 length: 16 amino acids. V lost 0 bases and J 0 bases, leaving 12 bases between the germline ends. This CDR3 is CASSVDGTSPNYGYTF. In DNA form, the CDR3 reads TGTGCCAGCAGCGTAGATGGTACCAGCCCTAACTATGGCTACACCTTC.

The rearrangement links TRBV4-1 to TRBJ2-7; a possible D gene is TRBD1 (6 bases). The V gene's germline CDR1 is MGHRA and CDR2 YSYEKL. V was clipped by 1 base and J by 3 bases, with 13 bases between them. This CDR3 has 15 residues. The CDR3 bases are TGCGCCAGCAGCCAAGGGGCTGGGGGCAGCTACGAGCAGTACTTC. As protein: CASSQGAGGSYEQYF.

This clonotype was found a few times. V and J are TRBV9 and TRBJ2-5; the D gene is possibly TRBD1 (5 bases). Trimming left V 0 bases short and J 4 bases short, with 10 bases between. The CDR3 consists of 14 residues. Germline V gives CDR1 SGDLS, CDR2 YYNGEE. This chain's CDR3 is CASSVVDIAETQYF. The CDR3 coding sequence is TGTGCCAGCAGCGTAGTGGACATTGCAGAGACCCAGTACTTC. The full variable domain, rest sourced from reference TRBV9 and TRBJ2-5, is DSGVTQTPKHLITATGQRVTLRCSPRSGDLSVYWYQQSLDQGLQFLIQYYNGEERAKGNILERFSAQQFPDLHSELNLSSLELGDSALYFCASSVVDIAETQYFGPGTRLLVL.

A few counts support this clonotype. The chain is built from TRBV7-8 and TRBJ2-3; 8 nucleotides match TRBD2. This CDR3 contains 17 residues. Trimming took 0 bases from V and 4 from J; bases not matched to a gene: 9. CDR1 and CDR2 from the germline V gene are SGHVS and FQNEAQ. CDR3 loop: CASSLARKRGRPDTQYF. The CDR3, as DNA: TGTGCCAGCAGCTTAGCGAGGAAGCGGGGGCGACCAGATACGCAGTATTTT.

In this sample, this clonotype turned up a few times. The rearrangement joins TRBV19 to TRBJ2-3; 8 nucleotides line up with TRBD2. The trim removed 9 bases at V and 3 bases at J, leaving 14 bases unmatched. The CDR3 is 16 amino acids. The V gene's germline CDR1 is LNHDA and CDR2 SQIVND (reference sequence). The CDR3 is CASKFTGRGDTDTQYF. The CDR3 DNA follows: TGTGCCAGCAAATTTACTGGGCGGGGGGATACAGATACGCAGTATTTT.

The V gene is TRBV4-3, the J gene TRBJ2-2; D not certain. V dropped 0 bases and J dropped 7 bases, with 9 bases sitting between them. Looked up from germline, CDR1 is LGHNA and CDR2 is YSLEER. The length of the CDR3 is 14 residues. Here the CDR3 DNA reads TGCGCCAGCAGCCAAGAAGACCGTGGCGGGGAGCTGTTTTTT. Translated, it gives CASSQEDRGGELFF.

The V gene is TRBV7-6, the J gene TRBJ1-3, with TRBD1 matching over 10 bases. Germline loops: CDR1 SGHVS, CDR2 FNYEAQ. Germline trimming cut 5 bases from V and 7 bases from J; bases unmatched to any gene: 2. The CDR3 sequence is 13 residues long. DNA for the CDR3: TGTGCCAGCAGCGTGGGACAGGGGAACACCATATATTTT. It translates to CASSVGQGNTIYF.

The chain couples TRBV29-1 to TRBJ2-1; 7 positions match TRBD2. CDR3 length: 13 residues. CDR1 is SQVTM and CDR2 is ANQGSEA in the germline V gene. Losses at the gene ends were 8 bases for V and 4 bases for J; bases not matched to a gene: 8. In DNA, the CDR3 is TGCAGCTACCAGGGAGGGGCTTACAATGAGCAGTTCTTC. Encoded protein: CSYQGGAYNEQFF.

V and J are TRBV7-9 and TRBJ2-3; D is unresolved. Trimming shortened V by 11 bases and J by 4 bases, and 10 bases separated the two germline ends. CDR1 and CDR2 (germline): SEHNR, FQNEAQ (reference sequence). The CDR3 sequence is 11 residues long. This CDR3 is CAHRSADTQYF. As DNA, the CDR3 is TGTGCCCACCGCTCGGCAGATACGCAGTATTTT.

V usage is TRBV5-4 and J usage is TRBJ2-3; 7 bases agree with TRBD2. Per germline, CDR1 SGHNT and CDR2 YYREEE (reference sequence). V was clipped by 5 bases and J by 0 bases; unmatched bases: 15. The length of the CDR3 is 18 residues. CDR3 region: CASRFPGGLEESTDTQYF. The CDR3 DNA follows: TGTGCCAGCAGGTTCCCCGGCGGACTAGAGGAGAGCACAGATACGCAGTATTTT.

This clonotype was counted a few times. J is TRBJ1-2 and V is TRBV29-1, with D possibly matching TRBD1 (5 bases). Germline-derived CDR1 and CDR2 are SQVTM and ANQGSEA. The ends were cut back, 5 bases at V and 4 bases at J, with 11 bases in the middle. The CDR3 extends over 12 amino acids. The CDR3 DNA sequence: TGCAGCGTTCAGGGCGGAATCTATGGCTACACCTTC. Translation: CSVQGGIYGYTF.

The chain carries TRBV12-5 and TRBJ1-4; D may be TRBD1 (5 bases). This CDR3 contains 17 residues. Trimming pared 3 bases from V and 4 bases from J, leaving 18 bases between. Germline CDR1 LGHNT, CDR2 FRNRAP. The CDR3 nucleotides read TGTGCTAGTGGTTTTTTAATCAGGGCAGCCTATAATGAAAAACTGTTTTTT. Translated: CASGFLIRAAYNEKLFF.

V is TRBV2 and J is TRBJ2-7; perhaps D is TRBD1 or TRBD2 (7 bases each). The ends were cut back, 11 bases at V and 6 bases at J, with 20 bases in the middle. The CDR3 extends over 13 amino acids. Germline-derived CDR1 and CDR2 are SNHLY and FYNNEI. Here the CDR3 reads CARGEGAGGEQYV. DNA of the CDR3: TGTGCCCGCGGGGAGGGGGCCGGGGGCGAGCAGTACGTC.

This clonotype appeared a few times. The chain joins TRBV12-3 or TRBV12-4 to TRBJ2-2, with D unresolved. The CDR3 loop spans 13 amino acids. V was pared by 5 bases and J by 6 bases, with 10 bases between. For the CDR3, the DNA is TGTGCCAGCAGTGCGACCCCGGCCGGGGAGCTGTTTTTT. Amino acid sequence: CASSATPAGELFF.

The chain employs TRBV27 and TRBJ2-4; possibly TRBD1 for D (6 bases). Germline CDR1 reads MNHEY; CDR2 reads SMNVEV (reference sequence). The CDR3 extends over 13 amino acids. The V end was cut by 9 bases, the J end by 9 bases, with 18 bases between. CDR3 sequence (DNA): TGTGCCAGTACAGGACAGTCCGACCTCATTCAGTACTTC. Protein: CASTGQSDLIQYF.

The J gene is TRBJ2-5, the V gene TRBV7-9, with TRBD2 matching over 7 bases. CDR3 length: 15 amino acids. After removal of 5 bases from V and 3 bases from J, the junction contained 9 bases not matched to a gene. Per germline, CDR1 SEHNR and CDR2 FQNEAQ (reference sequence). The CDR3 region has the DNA TGTGCCAGCAGCCCGGGACTATGGGGGGAAGAGACCCAGTACTTC. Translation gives CASSPGLWGEETQYF.

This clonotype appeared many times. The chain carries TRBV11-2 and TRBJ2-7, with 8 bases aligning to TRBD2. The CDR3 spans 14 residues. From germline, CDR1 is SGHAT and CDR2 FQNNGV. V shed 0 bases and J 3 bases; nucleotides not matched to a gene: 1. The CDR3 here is CASSLERGVYEQYF. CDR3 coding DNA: TGTGCCAGCAGCTTAGAGCGGGGGGTCTACGAGCAGTACTTC.